The rows below give T cell receptor beta chains drawn from one sample of a study of cytomegalovirus exposure and HLA in healthy donors. Assay used: immunoSEQ multiplex PCR; TCRdb lists only in-frame clones, some missing. The table has under 150,000 clones, 70% to 85% seen once; the top ten hold more than 3%. Sequenced: PBMCs. These receptors were obtained from a male donor in good health and CMV-seronegative. Each CDR3 is given with its conserved first and last residue. The order of the fields is D gene, V gene, clone size, J gene, CDR3 DNA, CDR3 protein. D genes are given only for firm matches. Rows may omit the clone size; those that give it use once, few, many or a size class.

.	TRBV12-5	.	TRBJ2-5	TGTGCTAGTGGTTCCCGTTTAGAGACCCAGTACTTC	CASGSRLETQYF
.	TRBV7-2	.	TRBJ1-4	TGTGCCAGCAGCTTACAGGGATCAACTAATGAAAAACTGTTTTTT	CASSLQGSTNEKLFF
TRBD1	TRBV25-1	.	TRBJ1-2	TGTGCCAGCAATCAGGGGGGCAGTGGCTACACCTTC	CASNQGGSGYTF
.	TRBV9	.	TRBJ1-4	TGTGCCAGCAGCGTAGGTACGGCAACTAATGAAAAACTGTTTTTT	CASSVGTATNEKLFF
TRBD2	TRBV19	.	TRBJ2-7	TGTGCCAGTGTAGGACTAGCGGGTGAGCAGTACTTC	CASVGLAGEQYF
TRBD2	TRBV6-6	once	TRBJ2-5	TGTGCCAGCAGTCCTAGCGGGAGCCCAGAGACCCAGTACTTC	CASSPSGSPETQYF
.	TRBV28	once	TRBJ2-7	TGTGCCAGCAGTTTATCAGGGGGGATTTACGAGCAGTACTTC	CASSLSGGIYEQYF
.	TRBV28	once	TRBJ1-3	TGTGCCAGCAGCTGGGCCAGGGTGCCGTACGGAAACACCATATATTTT	CASSWARVPYGNTIYF
TRBD1	TRBV9	.	TRBJ2-1	TGTGCCAGCAGCGTAGTGGGACAGGGAGTGCATGAGCAGTTCTTC	CASSVVGQGVHEQFF
.	TRBV7-3	.	TRBJ2-3	TGTGCCAGCAGCCCCGGGTCTCTCACAGATACGCAGTATTTT	CASSPGSLTDTQYF
TRBD2	TRBV29-1	.	TRBJ2-2	TGCAGCGGGTCCTCTAGCGGGGTGGGCAGAGGGGAGCTGTTTTTT	CSGSSSGVGRGELFF
.	TRBV27	.	TRBJ2-1	TGTGCCAGCACCCTCGGGGGGCCTAGCTCCTACAATGAGCAGTTCTTC	CASTLGGPSSYNEQFF
TRBD1	TRBV2	.	TRBJ2-7	TGTGCCAGCAGTGGGACAGGGGGCTCCTACGAGCAGTACTTC	CASSGTGGSYEQYF
.	TRBV7-7	.	TRBJ1-2	TGTGCTAGCAGCTCAAAGACCTTCTATCGACAGTATGGCTACACCTTC	CASSSKTFYRQYGYTF
.	TRBV7-9	.	TRBJ1-5	TGTGCCAGCAGCCCCGGACATCATAGCAATCAGCCCCAGCATTTT	CASSPGHHSNQPQHF
.	TRBV5-6	.	TRBJ1-2	TGTGCCAGCAGCAACGGACAGAGGAGCTACTATGGCTACACCTTC	CASSNGQRSYYGYTF
.	TRBV10-3	.	TRBJ2-7	TGTGCCATCAGCGAGGAAGGGGACTCCGAGCAGTACTTC	CAISEEGDSEQYF
TRBD2	TRBV28	.	TRBJ2-3	TGTGCCAGCAGTCTGACTAGCCCGTACACAGATACGCAGTATTTT	CASSLTSPYTDTQYF
.	TRBV28	.	TRBJ1-1	TGTGCCAGCAGTTTTGCCGGGTTGAACACTGAAGCTTTCTTT	CASSFAGLNTEAFF
TRBD1	TRBV7-9	.	TRBJ2-7	TGTGCCAGCAGCTTAGGACAGGGAATAACCTACGAGCAGTACTTC	CASSLGQGITYEQYF
TRBD1	TRBV10-1	.	TRBJ1-3	TGCGCCAGCAGTGAGGGTCGGTCAGGGGGAGAGGTCTCTGGAAACACCATATATTTT	CASSEGRSGGEVSGNTIYF
.	TRBV30	.	TRBJ1-1	TGTGCCTGGAACCCGTACGACAGGAATACTGAAGCTTTCTTT	CAWNPYDRNTEAFF
.	TRBV18	.	TRBJ2-1	TGTGCCAGCTCACCACCGGTTGGACCAACAGGGAATGAGCAGTTCTTC	CASSPPVGPTGNEQFF
TRBD1	TRBV5-4	few	TRBJ2-1	TGTGCCAGCAGCTTGGAGGGACAGGGGGCCTACAATGAGCAGTTCTTC	CASSLEGQGAYNEQFF
.	TRBV28	.	TRBJ1-4	TGTGCCAGCAGTTACAGAATTGAAAAACTGTTTTTT	CASSYRIEKLFF
TRBD1	TRBV5-1	once	TRBJ1-3	TGCGCCAGCAGCTTGACAGGGGCTGGAAACACCATATATTTT	CASSLTGAGNTIYF
TRBD2	TRBV15	.	TRBJ2-7	TGTGCCACCAGCAGAGACCTCTCCCAACTAGCGGTGAGCTCCTACGAGCAGTACTTC	CATSRDLSQLAVSSYEQYF
TRBD2	TRBV30	.	TRBJ2-7	TGTGCCTGGAGCCTTGGGGGACTAGCAGACTACGAGCAGTACTTC	CAWSLGGLADYEQYF